These 15 T cell receptor beta chains came from one sample sequenced in a study of CD8+CD57+ T cells in acquired aplastic anemia. The use of genomic DNA as template underpinned the TCR beta VDJ and CDR3 profiling. TCRdb reprocessed the reads via MiXCR and lists one record per CDR3 protein. The sample contains around 250,000 distinct CDR3 sequences, roughly half of which appear only once. Sample: sorted CD4+, CD8+, or CD8+CD57+ T cells (not recorded which) from PBMCs. These receptors came from a human donor with severe aplastic anemia or a healthy control (not recorded which).

The chain has TRBV2 and TRBJ1-1; D is undetermined. This CDR3 has 13 residues. CDR1 SNHLY and CDR2 FYNNEI come from the germline V gene. V lost 3 bases, J lost 1 base, and 6 bases lay in between. Here the CDR3 DNA reads TGTGCCAGCAGTGACAGAGAGAACACTGAAGCTTTCTTT. Its protein product is CASSDRENTEAFF.

A remark on this clonotype: This may be a read error, as it is one base from a much larger clone. The chain couples TRBV6-6 to TRBJ1-5; no clear D gene. The CDR3 is made up of 14 amino acids. V gave up 6 bases and J gave up 0 bases, with 9 bases separating them. In germline, CDR1 is MNHNY, CDR2 SVGAGI (reference sequence). For the CDR3, the DNA is TGTGCCAGCAGCGGTTTCTATAGCAATCAGCCCCAGCATTTT. It translates to CASSGFYSNQPQHF.

This chain uses TRBV20-1 with TRBJ2-7; 12 bases fit TRBD1. Germline V gives CDR1 DFQATT, CDR2 SNEGSKA (reference sequence). The CDR3 loop spans 16 amino acids. Losses at the gene ends were 1 base for V and 1 base for J; bases not matched to a gene: 5. CDR3 DNA sequence: TGCAGTGCTAGAGGGGACAGGGGGCGACCGTCCTACGAGCAGTACTTC. This encodes CSARGDRGRPSYEQYF.

This clonotype appeared many times. J is TRBJ2-2 and V is TRBV11-2, with 12 positions matching TRBD2. Germline V gene lookup returns CDR1 SGHAT and CDR2 FQNNGV. Unmatched junction bases numbered 4, after V lost 1 base and J lost 4 bases. CDR3 length: 17 residues. This chain's CDR3 is CASSLVILAGGTGELFF. The CDR3 DNA sequence: TGTGCCAGCAGCTTAGTCATACTAGCGGGGGGCACCGGGGAGCTGTTTTTT.

This clonotype was picked up a small number of times. This clone may be a read error of a much larger clone one base away. Because it lacks the conserved phenylalanine or tryptophan at the end, this CDR3 is likely a read error. The chain carries TRBV20-1 and TRBJ2-3; D ambiguous. The CDR3 sequence is 11 residues long. The germline V gene encodes CDR1 DFQATT and CDR2 SNEGSKA (reference sequence). Trimming pared 6 bases from V and 0 bases from J, leaving 4 bases between. The CDR3 is CSAESTDTQYV. The DNA for the CDR3 is TGCAGTGCAGAGAGCACAGATACGCAGTATGTT.

This sequence joins TRBV4-2 and TRBJ2-7; weak D call: TRBD1 (5 bases). This CDR3 has 15 amino acids. The germline V gene has CDR1 LGHNA and CDR2 YNFKEQ. V was trimmed by 1 base and J by 2 bases, leaving 12 bases between them. The DNA of the CDR3 is TGTGCCAGCAGCCAAGTGGCAGGGCCAGCCTACGAGCAGTACTTC. It translates to CASSQVAGPAYEQYF.

This clonotype has at least ten counts. The V gene is TRBV3-1, the J gene TRBJ2-3; 11 nucleotides align to TRBD2. The CDR3 sequence is 15 residues long. The junction had 6 bases not matched to a gene; V was cut back by 1 base and J by 9 bases. CDR1 LGHDT and CDR2 YNNKEL come from the germline V gene (reference sequence). DNA of the CDR3: TGTGCCAGCAGCCAAGTAGCGGGGGGGCAAATCACGCAGTATTTT. Protein sequence: CASSQVAGGQITQYF.

This clonotype appeared many times. The V gene is TRBV12-3 or TRBV12-4, the J gene TRBJ1-3, with 8 bases lining up with TRBD1. This CDR3 comprises 15 residues. V gave up 5 bases and J gave up 4 bases; unmatched junction bases: 7. The CDR3 bases are TGTGCCAGCAGTGATAACAGGGGGTCGGGAAACACCATATATTTT. Its protein is CASSDNRGSGNTIYF.

The genes are TRBV7-2 and TRBJ2-7, with D perhaps matching TRBD1 (6 bases). V lost 0 bases and J 7 bases, leaving 16 bases between the germline ends. The CDR3 loop spans 15 amino acids. Germline values: CDR1 SGHTA, CDR2 FQGNSA. CDR3 residues: CASSLAAGASVEQYF. The CDR3 region has the DNA TGTGCCAGCAGCTTAGCTGCAGGGGCGTCGGTTGAGCAGTACTTC.

This clonotype has at least ten counts. The chain links TRBV7-3 to TRBJ2-2, with 7 bases lining up with TRBD2. This CDR3 has 15 amino acids. V lost 3 bases and J lost 3; bases outside the gene matches: 4. Germline V gene sequence: CDR1 SGHTA, CDR2 FQGTGA. CDR3 bases: TGTGCCAGCAGCTTTGGCGGGGGTTACACCGGGGAGCTGTTTTTT. It encodes CASSFGGGYTGELFF.

This clonotype is medium-sized. The rearrangement uses TRBV15 and TRBJ2-7, with D uncertain. V lost 5 bases and J lost 4, with 6 bases in between. This CDR3 contains 11 residues. Germline assignment: CDR1 LNHNV and CDR2 YYDKDF (reference sequence). The CDR3 DNA sequence: TGTGCCACCAGCTCACGTTACGAGCAGTACTTC. Protein sequence: CATSSRYEQYF.

The chain is built from TRBV20-1 and TRBJ2-7, with D possibly matching TRBD2 (6 bases). CDR3 length equals 15 residues. V shed 6 bases and J shed 3 bases, with 21 bases lying between them. Germline loops: CDR1 DFQATT, CDR2 SNEGSKA (reference sequence). Written as DNA, the CDR3 is TGCAGTGCCAATCGGGGAAGGACTACCGACTACGAGCAGTACTTC. Encoded protein: CSANRGRTTDYEQYF.

This clonotype has a count of ten or more. The chain has TRBV4-3 and TRBJ2-7; tentatively, D is TRBD2 (5 bases). From germline, CDR1 is LGHNA and CDR2 YSLEER. V was pared by 0 bases and J by 0 bases, with 12 bases between. The CDR3 contains 16 residues. The CDR3 reads CASSQDLGVSSYEQYF. In DNA form, the CDR3 reads TGCGCCAGCAGCCAAGATCTGGGAGTGAGCTCCTACGAGCAGTACTTC.

Points on this clonotype: The DNA is left out, because the CDR3 cannot be placed on it with certainty; the CDR3 is given as TCRdb lists it. The CDR3 region is CASLFGGGSPTYF. This chain links TRBV7-6 with TRBJ2-5; the table's D call TRBD1 went unverified against the DNA. Both ends counted, the CDR3 spans 13 residues. The germline gives CDR1 SGHVS, CDR2 FNYEAQ.

The chain couples TRBV5-1 to TRBJ2-7; 7 positions agree with TRBD1. The CDR3 loop spans 13 amino acids. Per germline, CDR1 SGHRS and CDR2 YFSETQ. V dropped 5 bases and J dropped 4; count of bases not matched to a gene: 6. The CDR3 DNA reads TGCGCCAGCAGTCGGGACAGCCCTTACGAGCAGTACTTC. It specifies CASSRDSPYEQYF.